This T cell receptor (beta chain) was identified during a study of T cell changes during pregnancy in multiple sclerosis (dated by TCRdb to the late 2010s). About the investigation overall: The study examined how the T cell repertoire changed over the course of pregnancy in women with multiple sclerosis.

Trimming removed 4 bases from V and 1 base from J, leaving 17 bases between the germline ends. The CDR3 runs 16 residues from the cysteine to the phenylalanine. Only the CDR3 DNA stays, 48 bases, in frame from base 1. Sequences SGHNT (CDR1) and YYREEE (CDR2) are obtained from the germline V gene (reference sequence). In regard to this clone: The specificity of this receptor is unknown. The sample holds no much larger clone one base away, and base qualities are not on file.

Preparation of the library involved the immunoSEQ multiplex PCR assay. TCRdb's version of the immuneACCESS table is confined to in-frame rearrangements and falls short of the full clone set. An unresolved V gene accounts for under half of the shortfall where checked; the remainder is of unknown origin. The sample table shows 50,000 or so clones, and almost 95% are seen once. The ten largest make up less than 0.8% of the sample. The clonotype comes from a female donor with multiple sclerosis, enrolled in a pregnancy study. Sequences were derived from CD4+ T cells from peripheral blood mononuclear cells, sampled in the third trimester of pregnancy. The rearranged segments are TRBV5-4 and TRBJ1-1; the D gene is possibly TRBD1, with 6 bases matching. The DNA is TGTGCCAGCAGCGACGGGGGGGGCGTAAAGAACACTGAAGCTTTCTTT. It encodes CASSDGGGVKNTEAFF.